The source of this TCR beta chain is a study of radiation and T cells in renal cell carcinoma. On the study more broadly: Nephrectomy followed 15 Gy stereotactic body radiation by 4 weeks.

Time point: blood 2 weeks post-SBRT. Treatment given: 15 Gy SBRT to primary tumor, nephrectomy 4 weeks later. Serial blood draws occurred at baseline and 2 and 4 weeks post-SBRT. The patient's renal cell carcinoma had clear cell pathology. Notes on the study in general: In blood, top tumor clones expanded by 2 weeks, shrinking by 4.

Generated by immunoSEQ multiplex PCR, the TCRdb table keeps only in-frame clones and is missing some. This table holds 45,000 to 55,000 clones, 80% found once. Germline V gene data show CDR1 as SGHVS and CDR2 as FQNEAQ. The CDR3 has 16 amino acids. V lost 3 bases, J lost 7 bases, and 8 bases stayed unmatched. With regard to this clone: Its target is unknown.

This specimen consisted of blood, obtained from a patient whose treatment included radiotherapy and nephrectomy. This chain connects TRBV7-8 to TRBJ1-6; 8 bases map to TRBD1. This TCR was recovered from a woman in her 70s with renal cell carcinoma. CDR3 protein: CASSFQGAGWNSPLHF. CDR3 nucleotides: TGTGCCAGCAGCTTTCAGGGGGCTGGATGGAATTCACCCCTCCACTTT.